The present TCR beta chain was sequenced within a study of blood T cell repertoires in COVID-19. Study in general: Acute and convalescent COVID-19 specimens originated in the United States, Italy and Spain. PBMCs, B-cell-depleted T cells, or T cells provided the cDNA or gDNA that made up the material.

From germline, CDR1 is MGHRA and CDR2 YSYEKL. The CDR3 runs 16 residues. Trimming removed 1 base from V and 5 bases from J; junction bases left unmatched: 10. In the source study's methods: Nucleated cell number was recorded as an estimate derived from reference gene primer amplification. Some clones are missing from TCRdb's copy, which holds only in-frame ones; the method was immunoSEQ multiplex PCR. V and J calls and clone size come straight from that table; D and trimming were deduced from the DNA. The data hold 99,000 or so clones, with roughly four fifths observed a single time. Sequencing input: peripheral blood. The sequence was obtained from a man aged 60 to 69 with acute or convalescent COVID-19. The V gene is TRBV4-1, the J gene TRBJ2-5; 7 bases line up with TRBD1. The CDR3, as DNA: TGCGCCAGCAGCCAAGCTGAAGGACAGGCCTGGGAGACCCAGTACTTC. It specifies CASSQAEGQAWETQYF.